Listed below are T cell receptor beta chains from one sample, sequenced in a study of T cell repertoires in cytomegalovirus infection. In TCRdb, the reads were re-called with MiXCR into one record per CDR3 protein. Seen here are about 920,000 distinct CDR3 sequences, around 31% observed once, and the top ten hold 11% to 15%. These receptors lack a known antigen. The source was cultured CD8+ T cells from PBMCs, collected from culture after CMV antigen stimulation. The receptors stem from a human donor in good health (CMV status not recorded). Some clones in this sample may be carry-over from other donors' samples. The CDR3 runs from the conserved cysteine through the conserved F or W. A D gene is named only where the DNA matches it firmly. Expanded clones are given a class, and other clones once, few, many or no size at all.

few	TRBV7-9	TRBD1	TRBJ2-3	CASSPRAGGRVTQYF	TGTGCCAGCAGCCCGAGAGCAGGGGGCCGGGTAACGCAGTATTTT
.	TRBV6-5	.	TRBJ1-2	CASSYKRGDTNYGYTF	TGTGCCAGCAGTTACAAGAGGGGCGATACTAACTATGGCTACACCTTC
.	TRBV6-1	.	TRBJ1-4	CASSEVGYTNEKLFF	TGTGCCAGCAGTGAGGTGGGGTATACTAATGAAAAACTGTTTTTT
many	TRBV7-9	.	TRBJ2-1	CASSLRGGRGRTRNEQFF	TGTGCCAGCAGCTTACGAGGGGGGCGCGGACGGACCCGAAATGAGCAGTTCTTC
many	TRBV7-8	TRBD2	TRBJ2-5	CASSDGLAGNQETQYF	TGTGCCAGCAGCGACGGACTAGCGGGGAACCAAGAGACCCAGTACTTC
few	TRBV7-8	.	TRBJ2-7	CASSSPPFLEQYF	TGTGCCAGCAGCTCCCCCCCCTTTTTAGAGCAGTACTTC
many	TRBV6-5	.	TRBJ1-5	CASSYSALQGNQPQHF	TGTGCCAGCAGTTACTCCGCCCTACAGGGAAATCAGCCCCAGCATTTT
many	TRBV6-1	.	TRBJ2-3	CASSEDATDTQYF	TGTGCCAGCAGTGAAGATGCCACAGATACGCAGTATTTT
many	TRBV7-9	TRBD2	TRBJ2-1	CASSSSSGGTEQFF	TGTGCCAGCAGCTCGTCTAGCGGGGGGACTGAGCAGTTCTTC
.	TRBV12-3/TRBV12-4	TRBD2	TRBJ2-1	CASRSPERGAGGEQFF	TGTGCCAGCAGGTCCCCTGAGCGGGGGGCCGGGGGGGAGCAGTTCTTC
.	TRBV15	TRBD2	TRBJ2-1	CATSRESGGGFF	TGTGCCACCAGCAGAGAGAGCGGGGGCGGGTTCTTC
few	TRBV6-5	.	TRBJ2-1	CASSYGLDLGGVDEQFF	TGTGCCAGCAGTTACGGGCTGGACCTGGGGGGAGTCGATGAGCAGTTCTTC
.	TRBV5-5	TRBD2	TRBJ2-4	CASSPRTGGGNLQYF	TGTGCCAGCAGCCCGCGCACGGGAGGGGGAAACCTTCAGTACTTC
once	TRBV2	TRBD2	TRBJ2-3	CATYTSSGGELRTDTQYF	TGTGCCACCTACACCTCAAGCGGGGGGGAACTCCGCACAGATACGCAGTATTTT
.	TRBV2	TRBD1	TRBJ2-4	CASRGQGRKNIQYF	TGTGCCAGCAGAGGACAGGGAAGGAAAAACATTCAGTACTTC
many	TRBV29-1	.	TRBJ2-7	CSVDQGYEQYF	TGCAGCGTCGACCAGGGCTACGAGCAGTACTTC
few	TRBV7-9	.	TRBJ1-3	CASSFDVISGNTIYF	TGTGCCAGCAGCTTCGACGTTATCTCTGGAAACACCATATATTTT
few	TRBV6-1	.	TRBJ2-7	CASSSLAVSTYEQYF	TGTGCCAGCAGCTCGTTGGCGGTCTCCACCTACGAGCAGTACTTC
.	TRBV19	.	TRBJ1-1	CASRQYVQGRHTEAFF	TGTGCCAGTAGGCAGTATGTCCAGGGGAGGCACACTGAAGCTTTCTTT
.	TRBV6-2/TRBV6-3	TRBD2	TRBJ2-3	CASRPLLPSGGTDTQYF	TGTGCCAGCAGACCTCTCTTGCCTAGCGGCGGCACAGATACGCAGTATTTT
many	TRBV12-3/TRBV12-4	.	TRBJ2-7	CASSFASAYEQYF	TGTGCCAGCAGTTTCGCTAGCGCGTACGAGCAGTACTTC
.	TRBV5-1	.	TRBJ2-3	CASSLLLASPSTDTQYF	TGCGCCAGCAGCTTGTTGCTCGCGAGCCCTAGCACAGATACGCAGTATTTT
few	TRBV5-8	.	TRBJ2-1	CASSLESGQAYNEQFF	TGTGCCAGCAGCTTGGAGTCAGGCCAAGCCTACAATGAGCAGTTCTTC
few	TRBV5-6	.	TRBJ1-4	CASSLDSYVEKLFF	TGTGCCAGCAGCCTAGACAGTTATGTTGAAAAACTGTTTTTT
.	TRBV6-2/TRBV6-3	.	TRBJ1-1	CASSSIAGRTEAFF	TGTGCCAGCAGCTCGATAGCCGGGAGAACTGAAGCTTTCTTT
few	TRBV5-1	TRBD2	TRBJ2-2	CASSLSGEITGELFF	TGCGCCAGCAGCTTGAGCGGGGAGATCACCGGGGAGCTGTTTTTT
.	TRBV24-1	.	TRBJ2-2	CATSGTANTGELFF	TGTGCCACCAGTGGGACAGCGAACACCGGGGAGCTGTTTTTT
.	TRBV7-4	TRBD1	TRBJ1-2	CASSSQGAWGYTF	TGTGCCAGCAGCTCTCAGGGGGCGTGGGGCTACACCTTC
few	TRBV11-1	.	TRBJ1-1	CASSLALLGDNLYTEAFF	TGTGCCAGCAGCTTAGCGCTCCTGGGAGACAATCTCTACACTGAAGCTTTCTTT
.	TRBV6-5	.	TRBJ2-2	CASSPPVAGANTGELFF	TGTGCCAGCAGTCCCCCGGTGGCAGGCGCGAACACCGGGGAGCTGTTTTTT
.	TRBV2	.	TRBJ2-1	CASSDGGQSEQFF	TGTGCCAGCAGTGATGGAGGACAGTCTGAGCAGTTCTTC
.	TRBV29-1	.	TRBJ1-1	CSYEGVIGMSTEAFF	TGCAGCTACGAGGGGGTGATAGGAATGAGCACTGAAGCTTTCTTT
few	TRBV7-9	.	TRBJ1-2	CASSFGGTSGYTF	TGTGCCAGCAGCTTCGGGGGGACAAGTGGCTACACCTTC
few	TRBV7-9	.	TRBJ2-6	CASSPPFSGANVLTF	TGTGCCAGCAGCCCGCCTTTCTCTGGGGCCAACGTCCTGACTTTC
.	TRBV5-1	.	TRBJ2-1	CASSLSPGPVKGLFF	TGCGCCAGCAGCTTGTCCCCGGGCCCAGTAAAAGGGCTGTTCTTC
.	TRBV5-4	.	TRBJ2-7	CASHDPGTNEQYF	TGTGCCAGCCATGACCCAGGGACGAACGAGCAGTACTTC
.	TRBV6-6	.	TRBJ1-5	CASSYRTIYQPQHF	TGTGCCAGCAGTTACAGGACAATCTATCAACCCCAGCATTTT
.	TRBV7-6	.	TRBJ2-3	CASSLRADTQDF	TGTGCCAGCAGCCTCCGGGCCGATACGCAGGATTTT
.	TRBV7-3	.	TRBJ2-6	CASSPWTQRPPGANVLTF	TGTGCCAGCAGCCCTTGGACCCAACGACCTCCCGGGGCCAACGTCCTGACTTTC
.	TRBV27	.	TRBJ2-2	CATTDSFVPGELFF	TGTGCCACGACCGACAGTTTCGTACCCGGGGAGCTGTTTTTT